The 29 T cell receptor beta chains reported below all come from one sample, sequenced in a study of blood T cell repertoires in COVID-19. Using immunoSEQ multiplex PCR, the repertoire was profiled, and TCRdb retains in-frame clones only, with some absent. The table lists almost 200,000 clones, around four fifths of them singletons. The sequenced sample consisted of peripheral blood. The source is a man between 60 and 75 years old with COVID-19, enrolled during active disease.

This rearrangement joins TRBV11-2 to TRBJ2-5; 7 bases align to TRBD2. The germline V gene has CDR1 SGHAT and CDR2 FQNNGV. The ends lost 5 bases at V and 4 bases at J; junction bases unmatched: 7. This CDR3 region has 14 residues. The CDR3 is CASSTRGVGETQYF. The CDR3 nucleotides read TGTGCCAGCAGCACTCGGGGGGTTGGAGAGACCCAGTACTTC.

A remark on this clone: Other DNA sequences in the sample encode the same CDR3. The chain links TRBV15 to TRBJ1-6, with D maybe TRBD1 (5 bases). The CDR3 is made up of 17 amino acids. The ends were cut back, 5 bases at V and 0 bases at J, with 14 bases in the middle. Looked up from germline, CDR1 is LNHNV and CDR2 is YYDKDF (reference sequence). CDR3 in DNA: TGTGCCACCAGCGTCGACAGCCTAAGCTCCTATAATTCACCCCTCCACTTT. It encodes CATSVDSLSSYNSPLHF.

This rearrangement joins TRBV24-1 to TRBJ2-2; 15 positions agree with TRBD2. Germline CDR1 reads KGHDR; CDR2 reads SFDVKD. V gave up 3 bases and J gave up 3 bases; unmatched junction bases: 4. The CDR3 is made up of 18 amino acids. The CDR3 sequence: CATSDPRTSGRDTGELFF. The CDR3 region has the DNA TGTGCCACCAGTGATCCTAGGACTAGCGGGAGGGACACCGGGGAGCTGTTTTTT.

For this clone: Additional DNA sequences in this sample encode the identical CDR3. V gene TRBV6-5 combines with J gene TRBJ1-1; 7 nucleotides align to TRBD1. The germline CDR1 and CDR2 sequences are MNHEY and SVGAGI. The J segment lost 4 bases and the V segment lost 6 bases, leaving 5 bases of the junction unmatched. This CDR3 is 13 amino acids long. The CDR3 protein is CASRGQGGTEAFF. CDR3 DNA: TGTGCCAGCAGAGGGCAGGGGGGCACTGAAGCTTTCTTT.

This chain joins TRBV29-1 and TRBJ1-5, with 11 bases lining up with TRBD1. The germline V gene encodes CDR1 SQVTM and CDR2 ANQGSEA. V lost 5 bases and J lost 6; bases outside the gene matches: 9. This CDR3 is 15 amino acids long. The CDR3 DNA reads TGCAGCGTTCCCGGGACAGGGGGATTGGGTCAGCCCCAGCATTTT. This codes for CSVPGTGGLGQPQHF. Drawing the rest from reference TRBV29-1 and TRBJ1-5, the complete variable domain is SAVISQKPSRDICQRGTSLTIQCQVDSQVTMMFWYRQQPGQSLTLIATANQGSEATYESGFVIDKFPISRPNLTFSTLTVSNMSPEDSSIYLCSVPGTGGLGQPQHFGDGTRLSIL.

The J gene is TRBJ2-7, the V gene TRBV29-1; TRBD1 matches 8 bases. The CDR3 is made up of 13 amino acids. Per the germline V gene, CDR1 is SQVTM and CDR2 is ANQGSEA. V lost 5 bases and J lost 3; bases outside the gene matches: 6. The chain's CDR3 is CSVSGTGGYEQYF. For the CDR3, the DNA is TGCAGCGTTTCCGGGACAGGAGGCTACGAGCAGTACTTC.

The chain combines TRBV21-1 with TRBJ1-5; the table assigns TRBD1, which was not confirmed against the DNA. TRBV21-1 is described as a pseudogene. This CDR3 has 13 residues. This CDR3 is CASSKTANQPQHF. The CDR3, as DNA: TGTGCCAGCAGCAAAACAGCTAATCAGCCCCAGCATTTT.

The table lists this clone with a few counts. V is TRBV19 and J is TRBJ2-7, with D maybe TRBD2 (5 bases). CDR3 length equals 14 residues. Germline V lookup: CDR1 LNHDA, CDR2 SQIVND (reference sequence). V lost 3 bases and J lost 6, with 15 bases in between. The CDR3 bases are TGTGCCAGTAGTATGCTTCTGAGGGTATCCGAGCAGTACTTC. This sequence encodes CASSMLLRVSEQYF.

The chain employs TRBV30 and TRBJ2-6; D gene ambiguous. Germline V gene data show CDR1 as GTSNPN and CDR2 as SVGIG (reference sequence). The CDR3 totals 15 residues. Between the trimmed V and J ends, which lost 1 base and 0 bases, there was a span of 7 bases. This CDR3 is CAWSARGSGANVLTF. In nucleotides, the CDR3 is TGTGCCTGGAGTGCCCGCGGCTCTGGGGCCAACGTCCTGACTTTC.

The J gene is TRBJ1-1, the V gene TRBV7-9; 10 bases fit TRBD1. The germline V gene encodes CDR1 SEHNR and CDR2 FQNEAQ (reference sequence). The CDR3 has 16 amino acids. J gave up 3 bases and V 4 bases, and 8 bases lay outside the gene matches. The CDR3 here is CASSSDRGTQDTEAFF. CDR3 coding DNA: TGTGCCAGCAGCTCGGACAGGGGGACCCAGGACACTGAAGCTTTCTTT.

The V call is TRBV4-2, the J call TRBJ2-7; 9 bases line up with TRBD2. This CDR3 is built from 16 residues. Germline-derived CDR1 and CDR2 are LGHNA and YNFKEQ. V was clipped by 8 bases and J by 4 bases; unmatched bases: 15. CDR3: CASRPGREGPPYEQYF. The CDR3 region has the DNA TGTGCCAGCCGCCCCGGGCGGGAGGGCCCCCCTTACGAGCAGTACTTC.

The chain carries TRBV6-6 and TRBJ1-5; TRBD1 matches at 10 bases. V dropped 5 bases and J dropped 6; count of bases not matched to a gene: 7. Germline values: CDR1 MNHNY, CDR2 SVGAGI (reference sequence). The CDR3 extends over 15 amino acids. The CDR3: CASSPRQGASQPQHF. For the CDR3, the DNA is TGTGCCAGCAGTCCTCGACAGGGGGCGAGTCAGCCCCAGCATTTT.

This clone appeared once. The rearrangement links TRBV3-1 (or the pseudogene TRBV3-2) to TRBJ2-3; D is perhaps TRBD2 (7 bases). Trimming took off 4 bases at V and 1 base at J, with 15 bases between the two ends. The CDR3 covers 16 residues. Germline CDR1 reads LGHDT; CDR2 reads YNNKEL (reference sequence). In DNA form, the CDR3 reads TGTGCCAGCAGCCCCGGGGGGCCTGGCCGCACAGATACGCAGTATTTT. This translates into CASSPGGPGRTDTQYF.

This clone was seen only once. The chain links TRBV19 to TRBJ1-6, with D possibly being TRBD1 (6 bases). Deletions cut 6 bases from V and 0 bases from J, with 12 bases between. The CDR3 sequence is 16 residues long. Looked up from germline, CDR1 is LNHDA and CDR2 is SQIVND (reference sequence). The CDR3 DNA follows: TGTGCCAGTAGCAAAACAGGGAGCTCCTATAATTCACCCCTCCACTTT. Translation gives CASSKTGSSYNSPLHF.

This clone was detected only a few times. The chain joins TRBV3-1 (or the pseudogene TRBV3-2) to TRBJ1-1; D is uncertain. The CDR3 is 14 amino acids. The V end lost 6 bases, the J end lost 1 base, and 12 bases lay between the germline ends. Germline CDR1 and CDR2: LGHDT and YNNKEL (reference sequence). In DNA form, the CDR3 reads TGTGCCAGCAGACAACGAAGCGGGAACACTGAAGCTTTCTTT. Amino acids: CASRQRSGNTEAFF.

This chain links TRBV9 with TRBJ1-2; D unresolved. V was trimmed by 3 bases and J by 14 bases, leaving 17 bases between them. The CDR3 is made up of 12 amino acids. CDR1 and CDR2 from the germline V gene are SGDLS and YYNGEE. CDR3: CASSDEALAYTF. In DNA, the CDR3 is TGTGCCAGCAGCGACGAGGCCCTGGCGTATACCTTC.

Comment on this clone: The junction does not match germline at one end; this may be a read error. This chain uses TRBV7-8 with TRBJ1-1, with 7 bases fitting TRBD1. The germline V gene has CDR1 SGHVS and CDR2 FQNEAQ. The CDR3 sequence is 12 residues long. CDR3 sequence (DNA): TGTGCCAGCAGCCGTGACAGGGACGAGTGTTCCTTT. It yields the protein CASSRDRDECSF.

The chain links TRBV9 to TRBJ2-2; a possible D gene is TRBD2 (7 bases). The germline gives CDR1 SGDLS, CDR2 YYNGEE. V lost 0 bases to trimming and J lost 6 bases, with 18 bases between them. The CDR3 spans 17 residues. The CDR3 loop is CASSVAPGGGRSGELFF. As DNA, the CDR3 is TGTGCCAGCAGCGTAGCTCCGGGGGGCGGTCGATCCGGGGAGCTGTTTTTT.

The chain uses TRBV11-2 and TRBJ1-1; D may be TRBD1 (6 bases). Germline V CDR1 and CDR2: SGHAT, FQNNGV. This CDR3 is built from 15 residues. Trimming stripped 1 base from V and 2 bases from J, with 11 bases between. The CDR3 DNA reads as TGTGCCAGCAGCTTAGCCGGACAGCACAACACTGAAGCTTTCTTT. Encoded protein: CASSLAGQHNTEAFF.

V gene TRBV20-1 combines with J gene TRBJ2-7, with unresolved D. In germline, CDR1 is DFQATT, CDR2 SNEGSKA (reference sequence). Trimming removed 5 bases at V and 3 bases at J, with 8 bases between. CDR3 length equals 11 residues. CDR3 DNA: TGCAGTGCTTCGAACAGCTACGAGCAGTACTTC. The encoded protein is CSASNSYEQYF.

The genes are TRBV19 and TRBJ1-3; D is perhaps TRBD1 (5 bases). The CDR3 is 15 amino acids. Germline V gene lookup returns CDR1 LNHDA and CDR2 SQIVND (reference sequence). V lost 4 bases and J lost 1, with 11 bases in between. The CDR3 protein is CASSNVGQSGNTIYF. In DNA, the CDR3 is TGTGCCAGTAGTAACGTCGGACAATCTGGAAACACCATATATTTT.

This chain's CDR3 is CASSPGDSNQPQHF. The DNA for the CDR3 is TGTGCCAGCAGCCCCGGGGATAGCAATCAGCCCCAGCATTTT. The chain is built from TRBV3-1 (or the pseudogene TRBV3-2) and TRBJ1-5, with D unclear. CDR3 size: 14 residues. Looked up from germline, CDR1 is LGHDT and CDR2 is YNNKEL (reference sequence). Trimming stripped 4 bases from V and 0 bases from J, with 7 bases between.

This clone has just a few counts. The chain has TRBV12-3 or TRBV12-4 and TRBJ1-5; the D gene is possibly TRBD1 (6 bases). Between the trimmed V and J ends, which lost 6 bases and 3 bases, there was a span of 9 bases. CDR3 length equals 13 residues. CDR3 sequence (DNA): TGTGCCAGCAGCAGACAGGTCAATCAGCCCCAGCATTTT. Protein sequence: CASSRQVNQPQHF.

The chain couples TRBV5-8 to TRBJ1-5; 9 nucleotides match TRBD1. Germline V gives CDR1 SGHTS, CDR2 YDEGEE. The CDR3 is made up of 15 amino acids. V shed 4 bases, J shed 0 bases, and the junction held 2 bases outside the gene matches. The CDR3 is CASSRTGVSNQPQHF. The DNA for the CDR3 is TGTGCCAGCAGCCGGACAGGGGTTAGCAATCAGCCCCAGCATTTT.

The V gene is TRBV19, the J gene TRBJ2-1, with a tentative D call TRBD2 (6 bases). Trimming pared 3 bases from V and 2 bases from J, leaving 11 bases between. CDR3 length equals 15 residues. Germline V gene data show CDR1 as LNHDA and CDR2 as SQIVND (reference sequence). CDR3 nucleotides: TGTGCCAGTAGTATCCCGGGACTTCCCTACAATGAGCAGTTCTTC. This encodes CASSIPGLPYNEQFF. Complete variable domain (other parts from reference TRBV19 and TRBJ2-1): DGGITQSPKYLFRKEGQNVTLSCEQNLNHDAMYWYRQDPGQGLRLIYYSQIVNDFQKGDIAEGYSVSREKKESFPLTVTSAQKNPTAFYLCASSIPGLPYNEQFFGPGTRLTVL.

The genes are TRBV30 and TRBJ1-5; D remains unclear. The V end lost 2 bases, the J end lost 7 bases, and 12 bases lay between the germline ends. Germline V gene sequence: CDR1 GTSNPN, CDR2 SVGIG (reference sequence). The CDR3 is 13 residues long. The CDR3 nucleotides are TGTGCCTGGAGTCCGGGAGGTCACCAGCCCCAGCATTTT. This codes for CAWSPGGHQPQHF.

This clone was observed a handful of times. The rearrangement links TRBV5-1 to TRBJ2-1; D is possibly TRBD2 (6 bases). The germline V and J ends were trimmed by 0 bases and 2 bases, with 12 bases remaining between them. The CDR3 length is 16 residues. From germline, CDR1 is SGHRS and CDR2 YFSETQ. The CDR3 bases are TGCGCCAGCAGCTTGGCCGGGACTTCGCCCTACAATGAGCAGTTCTTC. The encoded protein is CASSLAGTSPYNEQFF.

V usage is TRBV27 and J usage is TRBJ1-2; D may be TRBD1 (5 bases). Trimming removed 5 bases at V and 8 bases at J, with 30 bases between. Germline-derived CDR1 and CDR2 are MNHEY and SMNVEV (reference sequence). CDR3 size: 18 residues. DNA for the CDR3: TGTGCCAGCAGTCGAACCCCGGGGAGGGGATCCAACACCAGGGGCTACACCTTC. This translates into CASSRTPGRGSNTRGYTF.

Here the CDR3 DNA reads TGTGCCACCGGGGCGATGGGAGATACGCAGTATTTT. It specifies CATGAMGDTQYF. The chain is built from TRBV24-1 and TRBJ2-3, with D perhaps TRBD1 (5 bases). The CDR3 consists of 12 residues. Looked up from germline, CDR1 is KGHDR and CDR2 is SFDVKD. The V end was cut by 9 bases, the J end by 5 bases, with 11 bases between.